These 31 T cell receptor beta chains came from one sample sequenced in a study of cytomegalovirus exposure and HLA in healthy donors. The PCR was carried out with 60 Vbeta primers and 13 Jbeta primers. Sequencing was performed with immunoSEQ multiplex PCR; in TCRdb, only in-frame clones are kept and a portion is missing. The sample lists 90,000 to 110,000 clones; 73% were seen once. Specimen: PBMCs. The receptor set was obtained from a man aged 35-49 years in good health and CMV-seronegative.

CDR3 sequence reads: CASSQSGTGGNTDTQYF. The CDR3 bases are TGTGCCAGCAGCCAAAGTGGGACAGGCGGAAACACAGATACGCAGTATTTT. This rearrangement joins TRBV11-1 to TRBJ2-3; TRBD1 aligns across 8 bases. Germline CDR1 SGHAT, CDR2 FQDESV (reference sequence). The CDR3 has 17 residues. J was trimmed by 2 bases and V by 5 bases; bases with no gene match: 12.

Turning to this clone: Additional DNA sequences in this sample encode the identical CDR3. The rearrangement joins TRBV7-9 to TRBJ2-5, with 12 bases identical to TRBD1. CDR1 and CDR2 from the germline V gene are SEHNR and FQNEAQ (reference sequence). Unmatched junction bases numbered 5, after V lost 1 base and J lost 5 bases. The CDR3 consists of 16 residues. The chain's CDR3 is CASSLGDRGLRETQYF. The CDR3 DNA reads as TGTGCCAGCAGCTTAGGGGACAGGGGGCTTAGGGAGACCCAGTACTTC.

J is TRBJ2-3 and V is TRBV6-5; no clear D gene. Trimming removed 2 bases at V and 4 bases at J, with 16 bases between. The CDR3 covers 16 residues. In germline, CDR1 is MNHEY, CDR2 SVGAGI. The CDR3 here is CASSYQVEGSSDTQYF. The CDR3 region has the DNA TGTGCCAGCAGTTACCAGGTAGAAGGATCTTCAGATACGCAGTATTTT.

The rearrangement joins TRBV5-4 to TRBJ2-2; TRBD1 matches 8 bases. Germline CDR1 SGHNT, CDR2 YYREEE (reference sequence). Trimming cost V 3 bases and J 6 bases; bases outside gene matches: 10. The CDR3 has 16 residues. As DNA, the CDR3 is TGTGCCAGCAGCTCCCCAGGGGGCAGGTATGCCGGGGAGCTGTTTTTT. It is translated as CASSSPGGRYAGELFF.

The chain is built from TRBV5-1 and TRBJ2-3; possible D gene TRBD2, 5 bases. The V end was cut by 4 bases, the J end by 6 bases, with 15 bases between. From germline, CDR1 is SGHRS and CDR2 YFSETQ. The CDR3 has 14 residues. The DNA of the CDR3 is TGCGCCAGCAGCCTTACGAGGGTGCGTGATACGCAGTATTTT. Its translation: CASSLTRVRDTQYF.

Here the CDR3 reads CASSQDAGAGTGELFF. The CDR3 bases are TGCGCCAGCAGCCAAGATGCGGGGGCAGGCACCGGGGAGCTGTTTTTT. This chain uses TRBV4-3 with TRBJ2-2; D is perhaps TRBD2 (7 bases). The CDR3 is 16 residues long. Trimming pared 0 bases from V and 4 bases from J, leaving 12 bases between. Germline CDR1 and CDR2: LGHNA and YSLEER.

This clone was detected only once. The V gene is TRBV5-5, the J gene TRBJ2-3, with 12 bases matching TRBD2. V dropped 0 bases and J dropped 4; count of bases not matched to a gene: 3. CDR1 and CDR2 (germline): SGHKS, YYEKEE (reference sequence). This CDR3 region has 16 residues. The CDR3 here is CASSLELAGGPDTQYF. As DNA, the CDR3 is TGTGCCAGCAGCTTGGAACTAGCGGGGGGACCAGATACGCAGTATTTT.

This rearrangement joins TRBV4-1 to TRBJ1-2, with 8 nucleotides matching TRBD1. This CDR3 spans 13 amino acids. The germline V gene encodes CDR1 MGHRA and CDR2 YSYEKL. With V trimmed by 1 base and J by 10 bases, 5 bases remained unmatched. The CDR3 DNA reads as TGCGCCAGCAGCCAAGGCGGACAGGGAGCCTACACCTTC. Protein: CASSQGGQGAYTF.

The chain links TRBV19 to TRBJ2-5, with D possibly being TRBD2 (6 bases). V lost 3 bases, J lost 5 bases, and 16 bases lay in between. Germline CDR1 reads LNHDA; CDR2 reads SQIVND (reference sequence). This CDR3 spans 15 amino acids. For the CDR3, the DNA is TGTGCCAGTAGTATCGGAGGGAGCTATCAGGAGACCCAGTACTTC. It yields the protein CASSIGGSYQETQYF. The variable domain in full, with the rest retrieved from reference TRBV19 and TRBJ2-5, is DGGITQSPKYLFRKEGQNVTLSCEQNLNHDAMYWYRQDPGQGLRLIYYSQIVNDFQKGDIAEGYSVSREKKESFPLTVTSAQKNPTAFYLCASSIGGSYQETQYFGPGTRLLVL.

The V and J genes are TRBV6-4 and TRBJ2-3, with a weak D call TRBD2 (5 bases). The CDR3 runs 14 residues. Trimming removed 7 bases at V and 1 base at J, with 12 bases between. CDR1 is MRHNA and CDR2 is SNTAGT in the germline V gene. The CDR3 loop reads CASKLAVCTDTQYF. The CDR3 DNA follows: TGTGCCAGCAAGCTAGCAGTTTGCACAGATACGCAGTATTTT.

CDR3 amino acids: CASSFPGDDSPLHF. CDR3 bases: TGTGCCAGCAGCTTTCCAGGGGATGATTCACCCCTCCACTTT. This chain uses TRBV7-9 with TRBJ1-6; TRBD1 is a possible D gene (6 bases). V was pared by 3 bases and J by 8 bases, with 11 bases between. This CDR3 comprises 14 residues. Per germline, CDR1 SEHNR and CDR2 FQNEAQ (reference sequence).

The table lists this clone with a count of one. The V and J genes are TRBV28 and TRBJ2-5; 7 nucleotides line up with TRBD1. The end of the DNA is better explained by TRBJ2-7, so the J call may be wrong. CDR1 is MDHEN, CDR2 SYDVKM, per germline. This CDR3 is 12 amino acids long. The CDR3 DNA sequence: TGTGTCATCCGGGCAGGGGGAAACGAGCAGTACTTC. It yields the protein CVIRAGGNEQYF.

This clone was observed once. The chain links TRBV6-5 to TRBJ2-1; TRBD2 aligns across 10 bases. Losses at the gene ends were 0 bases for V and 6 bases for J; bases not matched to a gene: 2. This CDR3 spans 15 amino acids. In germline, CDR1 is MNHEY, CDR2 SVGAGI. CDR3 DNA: TGTGCCAGCAGTTACTCTAGCGGGGGGTCCAATGAGCAGTTCTTC. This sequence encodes CASSYSSGGSNEQFF.

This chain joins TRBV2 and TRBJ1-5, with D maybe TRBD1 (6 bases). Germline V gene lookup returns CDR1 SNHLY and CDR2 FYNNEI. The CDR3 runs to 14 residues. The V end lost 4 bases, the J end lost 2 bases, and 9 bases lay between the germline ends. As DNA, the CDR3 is TGTGCCAGCAGTGTGTCAGGGGGCAATCAGCCCCAGCATTTT. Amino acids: CASSVSGGNQPQHF.

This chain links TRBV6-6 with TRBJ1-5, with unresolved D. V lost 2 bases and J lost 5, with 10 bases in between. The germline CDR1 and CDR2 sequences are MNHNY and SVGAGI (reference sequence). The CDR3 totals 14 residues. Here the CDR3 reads CASSYAGRDQPQHF. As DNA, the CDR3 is TGTGCCAGCAGTTACGCGGGGAGGGATCAGCCCCAGCATTTT.

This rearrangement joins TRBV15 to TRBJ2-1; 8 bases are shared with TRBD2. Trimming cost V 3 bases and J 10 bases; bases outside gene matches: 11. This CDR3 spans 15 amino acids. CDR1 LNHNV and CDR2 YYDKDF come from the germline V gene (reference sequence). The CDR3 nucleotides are TGTGCCACCAGCAGGCTACCCGGGGGGGCTGGAGAGCAGTTCTTC. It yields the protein CATSRLPGGAGEQFF.

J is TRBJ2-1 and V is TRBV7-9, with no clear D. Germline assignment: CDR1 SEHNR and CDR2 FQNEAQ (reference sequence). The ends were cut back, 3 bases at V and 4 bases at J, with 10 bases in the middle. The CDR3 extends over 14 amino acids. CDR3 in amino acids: CASSFTVLYNEQFF. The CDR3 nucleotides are TGTGCCAGCAGCTTCACCGTCCTATACAATGAGCAGTTCTTC.

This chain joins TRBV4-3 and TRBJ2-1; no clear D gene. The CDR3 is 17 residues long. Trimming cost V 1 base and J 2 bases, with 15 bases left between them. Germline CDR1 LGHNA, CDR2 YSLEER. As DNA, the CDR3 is TGCGCCAGCAGCCAAGGGTTCGCGCGCCCTGCCTACAATGAGCAGTTCTTC. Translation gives CASSQGFARPAYNEQFF.

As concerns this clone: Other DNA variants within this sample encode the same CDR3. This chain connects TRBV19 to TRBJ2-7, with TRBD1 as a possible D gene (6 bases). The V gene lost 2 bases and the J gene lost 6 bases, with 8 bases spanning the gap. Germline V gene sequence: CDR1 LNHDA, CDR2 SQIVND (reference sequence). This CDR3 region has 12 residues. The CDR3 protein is CASSIRGGEQYF. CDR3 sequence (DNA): TGTGCCAGTAGTATAAGAGGGGGCGAGCAGTACTTC.

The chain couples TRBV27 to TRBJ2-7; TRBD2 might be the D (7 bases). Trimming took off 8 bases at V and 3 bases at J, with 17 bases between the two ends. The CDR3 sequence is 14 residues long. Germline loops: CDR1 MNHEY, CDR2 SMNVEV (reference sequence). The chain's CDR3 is CASRGGGGLYEQYF. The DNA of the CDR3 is TGTGCCAGCCGAGGAGGGGGGGGACTCTACGAGCAGTACTTC.

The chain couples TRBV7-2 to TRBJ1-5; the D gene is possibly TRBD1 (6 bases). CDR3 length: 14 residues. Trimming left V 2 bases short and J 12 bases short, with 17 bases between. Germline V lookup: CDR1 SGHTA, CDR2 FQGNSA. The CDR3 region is CASSLPPGQGYQHF. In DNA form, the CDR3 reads TGTGCCAGCAGCTTACCCCCGGGGCAGGGGTACCAGCATTTT.

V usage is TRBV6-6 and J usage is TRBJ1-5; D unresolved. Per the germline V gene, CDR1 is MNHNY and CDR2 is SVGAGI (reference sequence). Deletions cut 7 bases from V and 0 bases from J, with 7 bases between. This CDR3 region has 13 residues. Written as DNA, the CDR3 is TGTGCCAGCAAAACTAATAGCAATCAGCCCCAGCATTTT. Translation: CASKTNSNQPQHF.

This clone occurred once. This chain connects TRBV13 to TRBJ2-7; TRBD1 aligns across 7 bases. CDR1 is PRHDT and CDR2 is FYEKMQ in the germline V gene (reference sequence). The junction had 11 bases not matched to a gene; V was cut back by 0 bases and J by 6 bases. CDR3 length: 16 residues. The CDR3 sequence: CASSLGGTAVRGEQYF. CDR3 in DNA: TGTGCCAGCAGCTTAGGGGGGACAGCTGTACGTGGCGAGCAGTACTTC.

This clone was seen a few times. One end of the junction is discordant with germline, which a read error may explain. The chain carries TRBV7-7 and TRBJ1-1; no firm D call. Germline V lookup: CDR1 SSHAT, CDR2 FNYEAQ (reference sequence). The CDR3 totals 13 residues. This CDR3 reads CASSLVVNTEAFF. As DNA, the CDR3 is TGTGCTAGCAGCTTAGTCGTGAACACTGAAGCTTTCTTT.

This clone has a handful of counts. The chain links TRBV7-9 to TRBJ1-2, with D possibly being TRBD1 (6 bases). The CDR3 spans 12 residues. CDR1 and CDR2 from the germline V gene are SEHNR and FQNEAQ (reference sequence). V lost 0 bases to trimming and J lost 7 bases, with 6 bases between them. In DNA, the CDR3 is TGTGCCAGCAGCTTAGCAGGGGGTGGCTACACCTTC. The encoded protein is CASSLAGGGYTF. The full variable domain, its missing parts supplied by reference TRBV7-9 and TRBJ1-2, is DTGVSQNPRHKITKRGQNVTFRCDPISEHNRLYWYRQTLGQGPEFLTYFQNEAQLEKSRLLSDRFSAERPKGSFSTLEIQRTEQGDSAMYLCASSLAGGGYTFGSGTRLTVV.

The CDR3 loop reads CAWSVPLGNEQFF. The CDR3 bases are TGTGCCTGGAGTGTCCCCCTCGGCAATGAGCAGTTCTTC. This chain connects TRBV30 to TRBJ2-1; D gene ambiguous. Trimming stripped 0 bases from V and 6 bases from J, with 9 bases between. The length of the CDR3 is 13 residues. Germline values: CDR1 GTSNPN, CDR2 SVGIG (reference sequence).

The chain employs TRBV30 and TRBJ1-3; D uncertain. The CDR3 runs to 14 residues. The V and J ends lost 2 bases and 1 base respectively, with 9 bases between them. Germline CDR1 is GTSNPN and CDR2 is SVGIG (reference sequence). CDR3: CAWSKTASGNTIYF. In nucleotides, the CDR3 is TGTGCCTGGAGTAAAACAGCATCTGGAAACACCATATATTTT.

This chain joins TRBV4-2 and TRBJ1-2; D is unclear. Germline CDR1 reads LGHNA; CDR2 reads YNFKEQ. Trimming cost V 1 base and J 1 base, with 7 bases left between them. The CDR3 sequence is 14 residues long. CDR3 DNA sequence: TGTGCCAGCAGCCAAGGAGGGATTAACTATGGCTACACCTTC. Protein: CASSQGGINYGYTF.

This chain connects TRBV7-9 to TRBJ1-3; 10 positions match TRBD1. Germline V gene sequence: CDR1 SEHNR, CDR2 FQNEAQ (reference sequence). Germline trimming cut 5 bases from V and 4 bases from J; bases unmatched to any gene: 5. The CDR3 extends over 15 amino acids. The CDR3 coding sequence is TGTGCCAGCAGCGCCGACAGGGGGCCAGGAAACACCATATATTTT. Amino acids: CASSADRGPGNTIYF.

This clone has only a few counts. CDR3 sequence (DNA): TGTGCCAGCAGCTTGGTAGCGGGGACAAACACCGGGGAGCTGTTTTTT. Residues: CASSLVAGTNTGELFF. The chain carries TRBV5-6 and TRBJ2-2; TRBD2 aligns across 8 bases. The V and J ends lost 0 bases and 2 bases, in that order; junction bases with no gene match: 3. Looked up from germline, CDR1 is SGHDT and CDR2 is YYEEEE. CDR3 length: 16 amino acids. Variable domain in full (rest from reference TRBV5-6 and TRBJ2-2): DAGVTQSPTHLIKTRGQQVTLRCSPKSGHDTVSWYQQALGQGPQFIFQYYEEEERQRGNFPDRFSGHQFPNYSSELNVNALLLGDSALYLCASSLVAGTNTGELFFGEGSRLTVL.

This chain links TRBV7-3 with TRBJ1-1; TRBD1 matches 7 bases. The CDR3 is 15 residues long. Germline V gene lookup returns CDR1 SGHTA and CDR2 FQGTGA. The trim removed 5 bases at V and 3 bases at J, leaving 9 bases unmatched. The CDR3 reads CASSLRQGMDTEAFF. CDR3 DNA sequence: TGTGCCAGCAGCCTCCGACAGGGTATGGACACTGAAGCTTTCTTT.